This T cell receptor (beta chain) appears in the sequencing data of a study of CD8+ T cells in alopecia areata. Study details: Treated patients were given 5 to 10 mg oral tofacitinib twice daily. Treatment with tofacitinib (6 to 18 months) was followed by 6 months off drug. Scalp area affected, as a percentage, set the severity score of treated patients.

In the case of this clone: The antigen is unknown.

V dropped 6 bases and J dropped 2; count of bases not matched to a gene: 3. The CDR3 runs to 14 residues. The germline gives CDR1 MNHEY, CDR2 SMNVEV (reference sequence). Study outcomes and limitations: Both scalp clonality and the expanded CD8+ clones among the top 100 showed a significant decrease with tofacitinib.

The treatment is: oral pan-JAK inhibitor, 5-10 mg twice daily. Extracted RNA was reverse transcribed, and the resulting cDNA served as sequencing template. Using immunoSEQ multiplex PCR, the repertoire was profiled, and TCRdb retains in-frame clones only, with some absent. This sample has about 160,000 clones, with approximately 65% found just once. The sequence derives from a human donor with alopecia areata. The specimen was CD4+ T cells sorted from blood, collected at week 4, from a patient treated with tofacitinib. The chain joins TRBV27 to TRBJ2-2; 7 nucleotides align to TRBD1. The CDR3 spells CASRGGYNTGELFF. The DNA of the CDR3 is TGTGCCAGCAGAGGGGGCTATAACACCGGGGAGCTGTTTTTT.